The entry below gives a single TCR beta chain sequence along with its context. Its antigen is unidentified. The TCR library protocol attached unique molecular identifiers to the individual cDNA molecules. TCRdb recomputed calls from the 5' RACE reads with MiXCR, one row per CDR3 protein. The sample records roughly 69,000 distinct CDR3 sequences, 7% to 9.5% being singletons. This sample was included in a study of early T cells in non-severe SARS-CoV-2 infection. Background on the study: The sequenced material was bulk RNA from unsorted whole blood, and its chains were unpaired.

The CDR3 is 15 residues long. Trimming took off 1 base at V and 6 bases at J, with 16 bases between the two ends. Germline lookup yields CDR1 SGHRS and CDR2 YFSETQ. Study observations and caveats: Anti-spike CD8 specificities were favored by VDJdb matching, whose results missed private and CD4 specificities.

The chain couples TRBV5-1 to TRBJ1-2; D gene uncertain. Specimen: whole blood, collected at baseline. The TCR was taken from an adult who was a healthcare worker with PCR-confirmed SARS-CoV-2 infection or an uninfected control (not recorded which). CDR3 amino acids: CASSLLQPPIDGYTF. CDR3 bases: TGCGCCAGCAGCTTGCTCCAGCCCCCGATTGATGGCTACACCTTC. Using reference TRBV5-1 and TRBJ1-2 for the parts outside the CDR3, the full variable domain is KAGVTQTPRYLIKTRGQQVTLSCSPISGHRSVSWYQQTPGQGLQFLFEYFSETQRNKGNFPGRFSGRQFSNSRSEMNVSTLELGDSALYLCASSLLQPPIDGYTFGSGTRLTVV.